Listed below are T cell receptor beta chains from one sample, sequenced in a study of control samples from healthy donors and cancer patients. The method was immunoSEQ multiplex PCR; TCRdb's version includes in-frame clones alone and lacks a portion of them. The table has 15,000 or so clones, around 77% seen once. The source material was formalin-fixed, paraffin-embedded tissue. The receptors were gathered from a female donor with lung cancer. Both conserved end residues are part of each CDR3. The D gene is left open where the match is weak. Some rows have no size entry. The others give once, few or many, or a class for an expanded clone.

>TRBJ2-7|.|TRBV6-4|once
TGTGCCAGCTCTCTAGTCTCCTACGAGCAGTACTTC
CASSLVSYEQYF
>TRBJ1-1|TRBD1|TRBV10-3|.
TGTGCCATCAGACGAACAGGGGGAACTGGTGAAGCTTTCTTT
CAIRRTGGTGEAFF
>TRBJ1-1|.|TRBV6-4|.
TGTGCCAGCAGTGTGCGGTTGAACACTGAAGCTTTCTTT
CASSVRLNTEAFF
>TRBJ2-7|.|TRBV18|few
TGTGCCAGCTCACCGAGCTTGGCCTACGAGCAGTACTTC
CASSPSLAYEQYF
>TRBJ2-5|.|TRBV19|.
TGTGCCAGTAGGAAGGACGCGACCCAGTACTTC
CASRKDATQYF
>TRBJ2-5|TRBD2|TRBV7-9|once
TGTGCCAGCAGCTTTAATTTGCGGGAGACTCAAGAGACCCAGTACTTC
CASSFNLRETQETQYF
>TRBJ1-2|.|TRBV5-1|.
TGCGCCAGCAGCTTGGCCCCCATGCAGGTCCGCAACTATGGCTACACCTTC
CASSLAPMQVRNYGYTF
>TRBJ1-3|TRBD1|TRBV3-1/TRBV3-2|.
TGTGCCAGCAGTCCTGGACAGGAGGGAAACACCATATATTTT
CASSPGQEGNTIYF
>TRBJ2-3|.|TRBV30|.
TGTGCCTGGAGTGACAGTGCCGATACGCAGTATTTT
CAWSDSADTQYF
>TRBJ2-5|TRBD2|TRBV30|once
TGTGCCTGGAGTGTACGGGTACTAGCGGGGGCCAGAGGAGAGACCCAGTACTTC
CAWSVRVLAGARGETQYF
>TRBJ2-7|.|TRBV5-8|.
TGTGCCAGCAGCTTGATTCCTCAACGGAATGCTGGCTCCTACGAGCAGTACTTC
CASSLIPQRNAGSYEQYF
>TRBJ1-1|.|TRBV18|.
TGTGCCAGCTCACCAAGACAGGCGTTCAACACTGAAGCTTTCTTT
CASSPRQAFNTEAFF
>TRBJ1-1|.|TRBV5-1|.
TGCGCCAGCAGCTTGGACGGGGGTCTTCTCGTCAACACTGAAGCTTTCTTT
CASSLDGGLLVNTEAFF
>TRBJ2-3|.|TRBV6-2/TRBV6-3|.
TGTGCCAGCAGTTACTCTAGCCGCACAGATACGCAGTATTTT
CASSYSSRTDTQYF
>TRBJ2-1|.|TRBV10-3|.
TGTGCCATCAGATGGACCAAGGACCCAACCAATGAGCAGTTCTTC
CAIRWTKDPTNEQFF
>TRBJ1-6|.|TRBV10-3|few
TGTGCCATCAGCCCGGGGCCTGGCAATTCACCCCTCCACTTT
CAISPGPGNSPLHF
>TRBJ2-1|.|TRBV29-1|.
TGCAGCGTTGAACCTTCGCGTGACAATGAGCAGTTCTTC
CSVEPSRDNEQFF
>TRBJ2-7|TRBD1|TRBV7-9|few
TGTGCCAGCAGCCGGGACAGGGGCTCCGAGCAGTACTTC
CASSRDRGSEQYF
>TRBJ2-1|.|TRBV7-8|.
TGTGCCAGCAGCCTAACGCCCCGGGGAGAAGCTTTCTACAATGAGCAGTTCTTC
CASSLTPRGEAFYNEQFF
>TRBJ1-3|.|TRBV7-9|.
TGTGCCAGCAGAACGGACAACTCTGGAAACACCATATATTTT
CASRTDNSGNTIYF
>TRBJ1-2|.|TRBV18|.
TGTGCCAGCTCAGGAGGGGCGAACTTTGATGGCTACACCTTC
CASSGGANFDGYTF
>TRBJ1-3|.|TRBV30|few
TGTGCCTGGAGTGTATACTCTGGAAACACCATATATTTT
CAWSVYSGNTIYF
>TRBJ2-5|.|TRBV19|.
TGTGCCAGTAGTATTTCCCAGGGGCGTGGAGAGACCCAGTACTTC
CASSISQGRGETQYF
>TRBJ2-1|TRBD2|TRBV5-1|.
TGCGCCAGCAGCTTGGCCGGGACTAGCGGACCTTCGGGCGGCAATGAGCAGTTCTTC
CASSLAGTSGPSGGNEQFF
>TRBJ1-2|.|TRBV14|.
TGTGCCAGCAGCCCAGCTTTCCTTGTCAGTACGATACCTAACTATGGCTACACCTTC
CASSPAFLVSTIPNYGYTF
>TRBJ1-3|.|TRBV7-2|.
TGTGCCAGCAGCTTTTCCACCCCCGACTCTGGAAACACCATATATTTT
CASSFSTPDSGNTIYF
>TRBJ1-2|TRBD1|TRBV6-6|.
TGTGCCAGCATCCCGGGACAGGAGAACTATGGCTACACCTTC
CASIPGQENYGYTF
>TRBJ2-3|.|TRBV2|.
TGTGCCAGCAGCCCGGGACTGCCCGGGGATACGCAGTATTTT
CASSPGLPGDTQYF
>TRBJ2-7|.|TRBV21-1|.
TGTGCCAGCACCACCGGCGTTAGCGGGACCGACGAGCAGTACTTC
CASTTGVSGTDEQYF
>TRBJ2-1|.|TRBV7-2|.
TGTGCCAGCAGCTTAACCGGGACTCGCCGTGAGCAGTTCTTC
CASSLTGTRREQFF
>TRBJ2-7|.|TRBV7-9|.
TGTGCCAGCAGCCGAGCGGCCCACTACGAGCAGTACTTC
CASSRAAHYEQYF
>TRBJ2-3|.|TRBV18|.
TGTGCCAGCTCACAAGGACTCGTAAGCACAGATACGCAGTATTTT
CASSQGLVSTDTQYF
>TRBJ2-3|.|TRBV3-1/TRBV3-2|.
TGTGCCAGCAGCCCGGGACTTGCGGGTACGCAGTATTTT
CASSPGLAGTQYF
>TRBJ1-1|.|TRBV5-6|.
TGTGCCAGCAGCTTGGAGTGGACTGAAGCTTTCTTT
CASSLEWTEAFF
>TRBJ2-4|.|TRBV25-1|once
TGTGCCAGCAGTGAGGGTTCCGTAGCCAAAAACATTCAGTACTTC
CASSEGSVAKNIQYF
>TRBJ2-3|TRBD2|TRBV7-2|.
TGTGCCAGCAGCTTAGATAGCGGGGGAAGCACAGATACGCAGTATTTT
CASSLDSGGSTDTQYF
>TRBJ1-5|.|TRBV18|few
TGTGCCAGCTCACCGTCACAGGGCCTCAATCAGCCCCAGCATTTT
CASSPSQGLNQPQHF
>TRBJ1-6|.|TRBV6-2/TRBV6-3|.
TGTGCCAGCAGTTACAGTTTTCGGGGGGCAGACTCACCCCTCCACTTT
CASSYSFRGADSPLHF
>TRBJ1-1|.|TRBV10-3|.
TGTGCCATCAGTGAAGGAGGGCAGTCTAGGGCACAGGGAGCTTTCTTT
CAISEGGQSRAQGAFF
>TRBJ2-3|.|TRBV7-2|.
TGTGCCAGCAGCTGGAGACTACCAGATACGCAGTATTTT
CASSWRLPDTQYF
>TRBJ2-7|.|TRBV5-6|.
TGTGCCAGCAGCATGATACCGACGGGGAATCACGAGCAGTACTTC
CASSMIPTGNHEQYF
>TRBJ1-1|.|TRBV12-5|.
TGTGCTAGTGGTTTGTTCGCTGAAGCTTTCTTT
CASGLFAEAFF
>TRBJ2-1|TRBD2|TRBV6-5|.
TGTGCCAGCAGCCAAGAGGGAGGGAGCTACAATGAGCAGTTCTTC
CASSQEGGSYNEQFF
>TRBJ2-7|.|TRBV19|.
TGTGCCAGTAGTATAACTATTGCTTGGACTGGGCGGAACGAGCAGTACTTC
CASSITIAWTGRNEQYF
>TRBJ1-5|TRBD1|TRBV6-2/TRBV6-3|.
TGTGCCAGCAGTCGTCCGGGACAGGGGTTAGGTCAGCCCCAGCATTTT
CASSRPGQGLGQPQHF
>TRBJ2-3|TRBD1|TRBV3-1/TRBV3-2|.
TGTGCCAGCAGCCCCAGAAGAGCCCACCGGGACAGGGCGTCCGATACGCAGTATTTT
CASSPRRAHRDRASDTQYF
>TRBJ2-5|.|TRBV21-1|.
TGTGCCAGCAGCAAAAGGACCCAGTACTTC
CASSKRTQYF
>TRBJ2-2|.|TRBV5-1|.
TGCGCCAGCAGCTTGTCACTTATGAACACCGGGGAGCTGTTTTTT
CASSLSLMNTGELFF
>TRBJ2-4|.|TRBV30|.
TGTGCCTGGAGTCCTTCCTTGGGGGCGGACATTCAGTACTTC
CAWSPSLGADIQYF
>TRBJ2-1|.|TRBV12-3/TRBV12-4|once
TGTGCCAGCAGTTCGCGACTAGACGGTGAGCAGTTCTTC
CASSSRLDGEQFF
>TRBJ2-1|.|TRBV7-9|.
TGTGCCAGCAGCCCCAGATCAATAGGACGTCCGAATGAGCAGTTCTTC
CASSPRSIGRPNEQFF
>TRBJ2-7|TRBD1|TRBV30|.
TGTGCCTGGAGGGGGGACAGGGGAGTGGACGAGCAGTACTTC
CAWRGDRGVDEQYF
>TRBJ1-2|.|TRBV7-9|.
TGTGCCTTAAGGGAGTCAGGGGTAAACTATGGCTACACCTTC
CALRESGVNYGYTF
>TRBJ1-2|TRBD1|TRBV10-3|.
TGTGCCATCAGGGTAGACAGGGGTAATGGCTACACCTTC
CAIRVDRGNGYTF
>TRBJ2-7|TRBD1|TRBV7-2|.
TGTGCCAGCAGCTTAGGGAACAACAGGGACAGAAACGAGCAGTACTTC
CASSLGNNRDRNEQYF
>TRBJ2-5|.|TRBV29-1|once
TGCAGCGTTGATCGTGCAGGGGAAGAGACCCAGTACTTC
CSVDRAGEETQYF
>TRBJ2-1|TRBD2|TRBV7-2|.
TGTGCCAGCAGCACCACGGGACTAGCGGGAGGCAATGAGCAGTTCTTC
CASSTTGLAGGNEQFF
>TRBJ1-4|TRBD1|TRBV18|.
TGTGCCAGCGCCGACAGGGGGCAAAATGAAAAACTGTTTTTT
CASADRGQNEKLFF
>TRBJ1-1|TRBD1|TRBV7-3|.
TGTGCCAGCAGCTTAGGACAGGGGATGAACACTGAAGCTTTCTTT
CASSLGQGMNTEAFF
>TRBJ2-2|TRBD2|TRBV7-2|.
TGTGCCAGCAGCTTGCGCGGGGGGTTCACCGGGGAGCTGTTTTTT
CASSLRGGFTGELFF